The 5 T cell receptor beta chains reported below all come from one sample, sequenced in a study of cytomegalovirus exposure and HLA in healthy donors. Using immunoSEQ multiplex PCR, the repertoire was profiled, and TCRdb retains in-frame clones only, with some absent. The table lists over 200,000 clones, roughly 87% of them singletons. The specimen sequenced was PBMCs. The source of these receptors is a woman younger than 30 in good health and CMV-seropositive.

This clone appeared a single time. The chain employs TRBV7-9 and TRBJ1-1; 9 bases align to TRBD1. The CDR3 is 15 residues long. CDR1 is SEHNR, CDR2 FQNEAQ, per germline (reference sequence). Trimming removed 4 bases from V and 5 bases from J; junction bases left unmatched: 8. The CDR3 DNA reads as TGTGCCAGCAGCTCACAGGGGGCTAGGAGAACTGAAGCTTTCTTT. Amino acid sequence: CASSSQGARRTEAFF.

V usage is TRBV29-1 and J usage is TRBJ2-5; 7 bases map to TRBD2. Germline assignment: CDR1 SQVTM and CDR2 ANQGSEA. The CDR3 consists of 15 residues. J was trimmed by 2 bases and V by 1 base; bases with no gene match: 7. As DNA, the CDR3 is TGCAGCGTTGAAGGAATAGCTAGCGGACAAGAGACCCAGTACTTC. It is translated as CSVEGIASGQETQYF.

This rearrangement joins TRBV29-1 to TRBJ2-3, with 10 bases identical to TRBD2. The V and J ends lost 6 bases and 4 bases, in that order; junction bases with no gene match: 4. The CDR3 contains 13 residues. The germline V gene encodes CDR1 SQVTM and CDR2 ANQGSEA. In DNA, the CDR3 is TGCAGCGTAAGACTAGCGGGCGCAGATACGCAGTATTTT. Residues: CSVRLAGADTQYF.

The chain couples TRBV5-1 to TRBJ2-1, with D maybe TRBD1 (8 bases). Per the germline V gene, CDR1 is SGHRS and CDR2 is YFSETQ. The CDR3 totals 17 residues. Trimming pared 4 bases from V and 4 bases from J, leaving 21 bases between. CDR3 residues: CASSPIPGGQVYNEQFF. As DNA, the CDR3 is TGCGCCAGCAGCCCAATCCCGGGGGGACAGGTTTACAATGAGCAGTTCTTC.

The chain couples TRBV4-1 to TRBJ1-3, with D possibly being TRBD1 (5 bases). This CDR3 comprises 16 residues. Germline V gene sequence: CDR1 MGHRA, CDR2 YSYEKL. With 3 bases removed from V and 8 bases from J, the gap between germline ends came to 20 bases. The CDR3 loop reads CASSQGGTGAWDTIYF. Written as DNA, the CDR3 is TGCGCCAGCAGCCAGGGGGGGACTGGTGCTTGGGACACCATATATTTT.